The clone carrying this T cell receptor (beta chain) was recorded many times. This sample is part of a study of early T cells in non-severe SARS-CoV-2 infection. On the study more broadly: Sequencing of bulk RNA from unsorted whole blood was done, without chain pairing.

Trimming took 1 base from V and 7 from J; bases not matched to a gene: 5. The CDR3 has 14 residues. Germline assignment: CDR1 KGHSH and CDR2 LQKENI. The TCR library protocol was used to attach unique molecular identifiers. These identifiers were attached to individual cDNA molecules. One entry per CDR3 protein results from TCRdb running MiXCR on the 5' RACE reads. The table lists 65,000 to 70,000 distinct CDR3 sequences, 9.5% to 15% of them singletons. The source material was whole blood. This receptor was taken from an adult who was a healthcare worker with PCR-confirmed SARS-CoV-2 infection or an uninfected control (not recorded which). The V gene is TRBV18, the J gene TRBJ2-3; 7 positions match TRBD2. CDR3 nucleotide sequence: TGTGCCAGCTCACCACTCAGGGAGGGAAATACGCAGTATTTT. Encoded protein: CASSPLREGNTQYF.